This T cell receptor beta chain was identified in a study of blood T cells in healthy people across ages. Remarks on this clonotype: At one end the junction does not follow the germline gene, possibly because of a read error.

The CDR3 consists of 16 residues. From germline, CDR1 is DFQATT and CDR2 SNEGSKA (reference sequence). The authors ran a second PCR of roughly 7 to 11 cycles using a sample-barcoded 5' primer and a J-beta primer mix. TCRdb re-called the 5' RACE reads through MiXCR, storing one row per CDR3 protein. The repertoire has some 1.5 million distinct CDR3 sequences, 28% of them found once; the top ten carry 7% to 9%. The sample providers were healthy Caucasian people from Russia, aged roughly 6 to 90. Ten milliliters of peripheral blood were drawn from each donor into EDTA-treated tubes. Whenever a sample was processed, at least 6 million PBMCs were isolated.

The sample was blood. The sequence derives from a woman in her twenties or thirties in good health. V usage is TRBV20-1 and J usage is TRBJ2-3; the match to TRBD2 covers 8 bases. The DNA of the CDR3 is TGCGGTGCTAGAAGGCCCCTAGCGGGCCTCACAGATACGCAGTATTTT. It translates to CGARRPLAGLTDTQYF.